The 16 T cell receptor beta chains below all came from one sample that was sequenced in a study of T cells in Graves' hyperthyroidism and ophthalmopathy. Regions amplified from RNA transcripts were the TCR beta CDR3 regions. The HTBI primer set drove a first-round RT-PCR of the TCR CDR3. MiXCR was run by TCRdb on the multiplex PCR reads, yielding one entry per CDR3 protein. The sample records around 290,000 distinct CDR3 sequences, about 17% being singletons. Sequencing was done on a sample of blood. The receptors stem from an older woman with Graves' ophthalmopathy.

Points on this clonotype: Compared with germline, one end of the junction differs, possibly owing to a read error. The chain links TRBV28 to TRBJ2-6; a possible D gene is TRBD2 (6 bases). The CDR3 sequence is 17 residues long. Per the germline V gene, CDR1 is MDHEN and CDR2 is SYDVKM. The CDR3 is CASDMGTPSSGANVPTF. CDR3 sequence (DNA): TGTGCCAGCGATATGGGGACTCCCAGCTCTGGGGCCAACGTCCCGACTTTC.

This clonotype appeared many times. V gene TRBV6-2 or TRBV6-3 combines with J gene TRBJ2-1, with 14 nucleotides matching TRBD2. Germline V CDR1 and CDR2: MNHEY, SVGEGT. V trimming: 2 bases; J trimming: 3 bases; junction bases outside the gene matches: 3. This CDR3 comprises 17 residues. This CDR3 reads CASSYMGLAGVYNEQFF. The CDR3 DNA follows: TGTGCCAGCAGTTACATGGGACTAGCGGGAGTCTACAATGAGCAGTTCTTC.

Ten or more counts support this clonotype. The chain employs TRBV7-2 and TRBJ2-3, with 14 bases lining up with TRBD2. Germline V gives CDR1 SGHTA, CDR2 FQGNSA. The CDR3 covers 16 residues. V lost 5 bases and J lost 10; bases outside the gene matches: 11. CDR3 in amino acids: CASSPDGLAGGLSQYF. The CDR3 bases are TGTGCCAGCAGCCCAGATGGACTAGCGGGGGGTTTATCGCAGTATTTT.

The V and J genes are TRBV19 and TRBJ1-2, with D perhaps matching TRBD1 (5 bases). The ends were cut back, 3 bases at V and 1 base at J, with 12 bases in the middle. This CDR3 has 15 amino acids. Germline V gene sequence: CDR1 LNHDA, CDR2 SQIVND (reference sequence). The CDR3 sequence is CASSMGTTVNYGYTF. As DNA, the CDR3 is TGTGCCAGTAGTATGGGGACGACCGTTAACTATGGCTACACCTTC.

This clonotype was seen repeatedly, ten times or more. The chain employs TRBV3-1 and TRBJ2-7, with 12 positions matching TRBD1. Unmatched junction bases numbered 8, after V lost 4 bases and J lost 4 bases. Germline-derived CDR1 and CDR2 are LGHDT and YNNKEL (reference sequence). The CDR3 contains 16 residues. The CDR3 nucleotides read TGTGCCAGCAGCCTTCGGGGGGACAGGGGGCCTTACGAGCAGTACTTC. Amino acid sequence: CASSLRGDRGPYEQYF.

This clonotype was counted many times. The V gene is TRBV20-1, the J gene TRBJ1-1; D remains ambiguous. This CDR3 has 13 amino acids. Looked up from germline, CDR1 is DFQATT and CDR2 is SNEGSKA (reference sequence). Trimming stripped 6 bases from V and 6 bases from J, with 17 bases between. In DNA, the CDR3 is TGCAGTGCCAAATTTACCGCGAGCGCTGAAGCTTTCTTT. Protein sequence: CSAKFTASAEAFF.

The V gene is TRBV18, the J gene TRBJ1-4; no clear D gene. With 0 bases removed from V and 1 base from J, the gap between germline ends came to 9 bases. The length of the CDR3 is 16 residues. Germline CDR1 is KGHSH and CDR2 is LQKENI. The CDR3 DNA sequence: TGTGCCAGCTCACCACCGAGGGAAGAAACTAATGAAAAACTGTTTTTT. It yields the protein CASSPPREETNEKLFF.

This CDR3 reads CASSEGAHGYTF. CDR3 DNA: TGTGCCAGCAGCGAGGGGGCTCATGGCTACACCTTC. The chain has TRBV6-2 or TRBV6-3 and TRBJ1-2; 7 positions match TRBD1. The CDR3 contains 12 residues. CDR1 is MNHEY and CDR2 is SVGEGT in the germline V gene. The V gene end was trimmed by 6 bases and the J gene end by 6 bases; junction bases not matched to a gene: 4.

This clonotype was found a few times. The CDR3 DNA sequence: TGCGCCAGCAGCCAACCCGGACAGGGCCTCTATGGCTACACCTTC. It translates to CASSQPGQGLYGYTF. V is TRBV4-1 and J is TRBJ1-2; TRBD1 aligns across 8 bases. V trimming: 2 bases; J trimming: 4 bases; junction bases outside the gene matches: 6. Germline CDR1 and CDR2: MGHRA and YSYEKL. The CDR3 extends over 15 amino acids.

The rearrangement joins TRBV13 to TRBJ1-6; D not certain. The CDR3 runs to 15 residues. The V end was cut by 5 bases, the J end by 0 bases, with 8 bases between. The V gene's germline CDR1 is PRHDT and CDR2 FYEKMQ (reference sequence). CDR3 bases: TGTGCCAGCAGCCCCGATGGCTCCTATAATTCACCCCTCCACTTT. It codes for CASSPDGSYNSPLHF.

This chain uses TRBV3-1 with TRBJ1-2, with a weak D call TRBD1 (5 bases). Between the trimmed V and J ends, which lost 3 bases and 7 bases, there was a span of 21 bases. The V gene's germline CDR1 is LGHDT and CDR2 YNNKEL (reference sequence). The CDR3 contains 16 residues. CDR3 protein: CASSQALDTTRSGYTF. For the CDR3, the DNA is TGTGCCAGCAGCCAGGCCTTGGACACCACCCGCAGTGGCTACACCTTC.

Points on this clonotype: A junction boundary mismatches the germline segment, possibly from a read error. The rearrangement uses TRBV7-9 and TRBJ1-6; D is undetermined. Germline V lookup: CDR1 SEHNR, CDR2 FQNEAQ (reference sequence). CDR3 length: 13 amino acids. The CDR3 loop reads CDSSLNPVSPLHF. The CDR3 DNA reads TGTGACAGCAGCTTAAATCCGGTTTCACCCCTCCACTTT.

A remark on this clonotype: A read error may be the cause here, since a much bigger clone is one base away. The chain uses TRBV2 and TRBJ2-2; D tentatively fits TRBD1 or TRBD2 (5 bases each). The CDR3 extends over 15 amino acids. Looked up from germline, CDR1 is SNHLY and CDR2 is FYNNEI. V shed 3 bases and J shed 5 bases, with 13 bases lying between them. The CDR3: CASSDTAGSTGELFF. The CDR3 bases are TGTGCCAGCAGTGATACGGCAGGGAGTACCGGGGAGCTGTTTTTT.

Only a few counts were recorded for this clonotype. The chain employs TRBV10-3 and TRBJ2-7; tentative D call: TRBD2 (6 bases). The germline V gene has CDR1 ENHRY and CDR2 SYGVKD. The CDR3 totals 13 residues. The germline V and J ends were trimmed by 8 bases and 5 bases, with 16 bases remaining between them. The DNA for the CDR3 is TGTGCCATCCGCGCGGGGAGTGAAGACGAGCAGTACTTC. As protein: CAIRAGSEDEQYF.

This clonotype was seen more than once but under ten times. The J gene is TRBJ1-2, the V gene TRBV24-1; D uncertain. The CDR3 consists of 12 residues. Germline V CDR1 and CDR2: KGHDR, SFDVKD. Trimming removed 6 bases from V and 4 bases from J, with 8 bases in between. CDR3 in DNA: TGTGCCACCAGTTCTGACGGCTATGGCTACACCTTC. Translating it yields CATSSDGYGYTF.

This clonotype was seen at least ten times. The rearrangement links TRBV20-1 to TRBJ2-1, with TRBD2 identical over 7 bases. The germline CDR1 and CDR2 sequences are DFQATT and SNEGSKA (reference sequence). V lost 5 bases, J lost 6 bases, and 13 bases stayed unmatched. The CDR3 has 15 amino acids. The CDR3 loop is CSAAHRDYQGNEQFF. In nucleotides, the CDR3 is TGCAGTGCTGCTCACCGGGACTACCAAGGCAATGAGCAGTTCTTC.